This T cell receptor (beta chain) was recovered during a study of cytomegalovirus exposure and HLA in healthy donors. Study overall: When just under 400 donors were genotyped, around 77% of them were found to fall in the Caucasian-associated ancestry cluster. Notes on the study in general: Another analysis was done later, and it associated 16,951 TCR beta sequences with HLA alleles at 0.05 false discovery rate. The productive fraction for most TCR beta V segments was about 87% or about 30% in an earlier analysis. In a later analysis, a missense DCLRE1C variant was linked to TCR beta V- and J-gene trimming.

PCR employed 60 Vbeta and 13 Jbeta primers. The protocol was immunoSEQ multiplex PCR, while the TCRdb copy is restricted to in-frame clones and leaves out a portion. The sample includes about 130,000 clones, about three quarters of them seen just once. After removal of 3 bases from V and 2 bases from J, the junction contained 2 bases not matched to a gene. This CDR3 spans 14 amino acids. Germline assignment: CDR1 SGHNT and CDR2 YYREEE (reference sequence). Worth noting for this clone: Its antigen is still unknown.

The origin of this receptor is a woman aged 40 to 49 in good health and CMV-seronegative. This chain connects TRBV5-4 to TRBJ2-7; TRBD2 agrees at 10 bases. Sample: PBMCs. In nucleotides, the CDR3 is TGTGCCAGCAGCTCCGGGACTAGCGCCTACGAGCAGTACTTC. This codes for CASSSGTSAYEQYF.